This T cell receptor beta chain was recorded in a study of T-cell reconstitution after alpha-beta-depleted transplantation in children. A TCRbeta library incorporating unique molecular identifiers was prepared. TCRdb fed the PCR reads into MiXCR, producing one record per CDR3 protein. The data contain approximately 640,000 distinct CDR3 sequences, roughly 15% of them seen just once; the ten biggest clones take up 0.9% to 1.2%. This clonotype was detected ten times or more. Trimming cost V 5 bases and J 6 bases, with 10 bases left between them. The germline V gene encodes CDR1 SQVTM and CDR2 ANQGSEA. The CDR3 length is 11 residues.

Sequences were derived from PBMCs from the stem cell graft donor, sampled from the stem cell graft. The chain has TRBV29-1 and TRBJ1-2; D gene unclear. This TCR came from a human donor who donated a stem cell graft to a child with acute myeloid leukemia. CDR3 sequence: CSVIDPDGYTF. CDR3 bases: TGCAGCGTTATTGACCCCGATGGCTACACCTTC.